The T cell receptor beta chain under discussion was sequenced for a study of T cells after yellow fever vaccination. UMIs were added to TCR cDNA along with a universal primer site when it was made by 5'RACE template switching. TCRdb reanalysed the 5' RACE reads using MiXCR and keeps one entry per CDR3 protein. The sample consists of hundreds of thousands of distinct CDR3 sequences, 5.2% of them appearing once. This clonotype was detected only a few times. No antigen is known for it. Study results and caveats: It was a small share of clonotypes that appeared in both CD4 and CD8 compartments.

The sequences come from CD4+ T cells sorted from PBMCs, collected on the day of the yellow fever booster vaccination. The clonotype originates from a man between 18 and 35 years old who received the YFV17D yellow fever vaccine.

CDR3 region: CASSPQGGDNSPLHF. The CDR3 DNA reads TGTGCCAGCAGCCCCCAAGGCGGGGATAATTCACCCCTCCACTTT. The chain links TRBV9 to TRBJ1-6; no definite D call. The CDR3 spans 15 residues. CDR1 is SGDLS and CDR2 is YYNGEE in the germline V gene. V dropped 4 bases and J dropped 5 bases, with 13 bases sitting between them.